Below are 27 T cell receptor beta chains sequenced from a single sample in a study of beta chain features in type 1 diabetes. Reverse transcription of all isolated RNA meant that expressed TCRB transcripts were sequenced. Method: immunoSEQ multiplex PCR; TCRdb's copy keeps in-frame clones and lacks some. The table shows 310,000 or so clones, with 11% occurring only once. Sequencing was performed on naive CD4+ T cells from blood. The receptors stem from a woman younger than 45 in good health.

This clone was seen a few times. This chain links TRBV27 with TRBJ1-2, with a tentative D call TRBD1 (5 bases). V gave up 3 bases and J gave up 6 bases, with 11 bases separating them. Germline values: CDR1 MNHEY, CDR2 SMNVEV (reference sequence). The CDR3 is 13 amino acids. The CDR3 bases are TGTGCCAGCAGTTTTGGCAGGGAAAATGGCTACACCTTC. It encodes CASSFGRENGYTF.

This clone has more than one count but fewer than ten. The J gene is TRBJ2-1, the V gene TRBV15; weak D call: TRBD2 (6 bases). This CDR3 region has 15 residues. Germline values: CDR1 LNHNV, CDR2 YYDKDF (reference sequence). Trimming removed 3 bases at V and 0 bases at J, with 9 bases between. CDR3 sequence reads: CATSRFSGSYNEQFF. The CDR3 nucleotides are TGTGCCACCAGCAGGTTTAGCGGCTCCTACAATGAGCAGTTCTTC.

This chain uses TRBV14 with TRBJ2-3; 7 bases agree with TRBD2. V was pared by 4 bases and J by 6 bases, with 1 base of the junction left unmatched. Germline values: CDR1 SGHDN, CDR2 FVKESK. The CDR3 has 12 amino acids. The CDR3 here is CASSRGGDTQYF. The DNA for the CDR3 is TGTGCCAGCAGCCGGGGAGGGGATACGCAGTATTTT.

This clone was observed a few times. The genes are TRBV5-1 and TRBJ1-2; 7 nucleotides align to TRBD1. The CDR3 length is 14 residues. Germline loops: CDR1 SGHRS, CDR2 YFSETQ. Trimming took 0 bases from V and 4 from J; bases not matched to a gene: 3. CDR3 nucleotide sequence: TGCGCCAGCAGCTTGGGGGACAGCAGCTATGGCTACACCTTC. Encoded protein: CASSLGDSSYGYTF.

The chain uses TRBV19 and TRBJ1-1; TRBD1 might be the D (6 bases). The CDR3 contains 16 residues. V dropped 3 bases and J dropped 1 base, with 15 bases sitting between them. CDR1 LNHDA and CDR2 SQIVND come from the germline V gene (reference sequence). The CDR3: CASSIRQDSRNTEAFF. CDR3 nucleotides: TGTGCCAGTAGTATCAGACAGGATTCACGGAACACTGAAGCTTTCTTT.

The CDR3 DNA reads TGTGCCAGCAGCCAAGACGTCGGAACAGTCGGCACAGATACGCAGTATTTT. This codes for CASSQDVGTVGTDTQYF. This chain links TRBV4-2 with TRBJ2-3; the D is unclear. Germline V gives CDR1 LGHNA, CDR2 YNFKEQ. This CDR3 has 17 amino acids. V was clipped by 0 bases and J by 1 base, with 14 bases between them.

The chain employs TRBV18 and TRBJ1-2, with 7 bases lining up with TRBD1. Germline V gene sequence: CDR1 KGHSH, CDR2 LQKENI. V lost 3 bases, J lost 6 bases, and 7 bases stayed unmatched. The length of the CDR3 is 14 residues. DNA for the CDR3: TGTGCCAGCTCACCGGTTGAGGGGGCTGATGGCTACACCTTC. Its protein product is CASSPVEGADGYTF. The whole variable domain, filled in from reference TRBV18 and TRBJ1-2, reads NAGVMQNPRHLVRRRGQEARLRCSPMKGHSHVYWYRQLPEEGLKFMVYLQKENIIDESGMPKERFSAEFPKEGPSILRIQQVVRGDSAAYFCASSPVEGADGYTFGSGTRLTVV.

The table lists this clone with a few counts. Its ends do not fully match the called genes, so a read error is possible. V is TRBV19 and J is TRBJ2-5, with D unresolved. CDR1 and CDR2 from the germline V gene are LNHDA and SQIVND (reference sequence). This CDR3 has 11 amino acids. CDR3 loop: CASSIGEAQYF. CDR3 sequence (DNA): TGTGCCAGTAGTATTGGAGAGGCCCAGTACTTC.

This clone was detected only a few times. CDR3 loop: CASSLTETSLYNEQFF. The DNA for the CDR3 is TGCGCCAGCAGCTTGACCGAGACTAGCCTCTACAATGAGCAGTTCTTC. The genes are TRBV5-1 and TRBJ2-1; 7 bases are a match to TRBD2. Germline assignment: CDR1 SGHRS and CDR2 YFSETQ. V was pared by 1 base and J by 3 bases, with 7 bases of the junction left unmatched. The CDR3 totals 16 residues.

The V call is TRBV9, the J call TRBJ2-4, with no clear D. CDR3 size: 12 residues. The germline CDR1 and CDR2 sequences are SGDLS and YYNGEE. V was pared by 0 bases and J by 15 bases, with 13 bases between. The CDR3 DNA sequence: TGTGCCAGCAGCGTAGCCGGTGGTCATCGGTACTTC. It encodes CASSVAGGHRYF. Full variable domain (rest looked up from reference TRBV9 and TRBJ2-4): DSGVTQTPKHLITATGQRVTLRCSPRSGDLSVYWYQQSLDQGLQFLIQYYNGEERAKGNILERFSAQQFPDLHSELNLSSLELGDSALYFCASSVAGGHRYFGAGTRLSVL.

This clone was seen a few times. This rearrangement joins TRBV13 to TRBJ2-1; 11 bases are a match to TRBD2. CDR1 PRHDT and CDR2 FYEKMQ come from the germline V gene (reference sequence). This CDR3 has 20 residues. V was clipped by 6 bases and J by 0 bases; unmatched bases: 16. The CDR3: CASSLVYGTSGPSSYNEQFF. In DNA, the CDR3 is TGTGCCAGCAGTTTGGTATATGGGACTAGCGGCCCGAGCTCCTACAATGAGCAGTTCTTC.

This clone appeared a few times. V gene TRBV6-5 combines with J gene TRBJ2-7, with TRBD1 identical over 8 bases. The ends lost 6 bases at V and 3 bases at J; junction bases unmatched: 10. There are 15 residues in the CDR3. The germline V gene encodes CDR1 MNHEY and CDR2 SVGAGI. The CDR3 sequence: CASSSGQGLNYEQYF. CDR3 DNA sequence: TGTGCCAGCAGCTCCGGACAGGGTCTAAACTACGAGCAGTACTTC.

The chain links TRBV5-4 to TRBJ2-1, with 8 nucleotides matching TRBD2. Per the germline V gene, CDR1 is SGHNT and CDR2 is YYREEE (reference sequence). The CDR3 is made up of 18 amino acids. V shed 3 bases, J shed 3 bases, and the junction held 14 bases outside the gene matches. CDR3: CASSSRGRAGGIYNEQFF. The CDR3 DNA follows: TGTGCCAGCAGCTCTAGGGGGAGGGCGGGAGGAATCTACAATGAGCAGTTCTTC.

Here the CDR3 DNA reads TGTGCCAGCAGTCGCGGACTAGCGGGATTGAATGAGCAGTTCTTC. Its protein product is CASSRGLAGLNEQFF. J is TRBJ2-1 and V is TRBV7-3; TRBD2 agrees at 12 bases. The length of the CDR3 is 15 residues. V dropped 6 bases and J dropped 7; count of bases not matched to a gene: 7. Germline V gives CDR1 SGHTA, CDR2 FQGTGA.

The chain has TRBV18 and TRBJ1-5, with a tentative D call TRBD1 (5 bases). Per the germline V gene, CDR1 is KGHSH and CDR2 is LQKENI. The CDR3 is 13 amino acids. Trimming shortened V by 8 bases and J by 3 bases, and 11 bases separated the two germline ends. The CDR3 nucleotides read TGTGCCAGCACCTCAGGGTCCAATCAGCCCCAGCATTTT. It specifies CASTSGSNQPQHF.

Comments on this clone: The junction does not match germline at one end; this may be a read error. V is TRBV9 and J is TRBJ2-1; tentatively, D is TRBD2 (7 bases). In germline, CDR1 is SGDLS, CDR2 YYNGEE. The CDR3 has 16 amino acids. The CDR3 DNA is TGTGCCAGCAGCCCCACAAGGGGGAGGGCCTATAATGAGCAGTTCTTC. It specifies CASSPTRGRAYNEQFF.

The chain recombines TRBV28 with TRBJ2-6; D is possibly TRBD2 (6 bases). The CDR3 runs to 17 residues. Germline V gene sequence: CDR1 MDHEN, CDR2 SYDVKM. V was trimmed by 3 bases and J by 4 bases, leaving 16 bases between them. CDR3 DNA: TGTGCCAGCAGTTTTTTATCGGGGGAGGCCGGGGCCAACGTCCTGACTTTC. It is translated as CASSFLSGEAGANVLTF.

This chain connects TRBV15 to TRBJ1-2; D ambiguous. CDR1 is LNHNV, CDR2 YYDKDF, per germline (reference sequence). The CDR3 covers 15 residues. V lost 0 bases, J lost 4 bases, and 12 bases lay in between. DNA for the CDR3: TGTGCCACCAGCAGAGATTTCGGACTCACCTATGGCTACACCTTC. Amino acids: CATSRDFGLTYGYTF.

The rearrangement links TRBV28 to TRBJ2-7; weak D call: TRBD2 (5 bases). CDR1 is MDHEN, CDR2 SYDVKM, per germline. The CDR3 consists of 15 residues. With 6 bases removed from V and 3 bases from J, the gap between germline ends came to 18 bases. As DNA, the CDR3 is TGTGCCAGCAGCCGCCTCCTCTCGGGGAACTACGAGCAGTACTTC. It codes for CASSRLLSGNYEQYF.

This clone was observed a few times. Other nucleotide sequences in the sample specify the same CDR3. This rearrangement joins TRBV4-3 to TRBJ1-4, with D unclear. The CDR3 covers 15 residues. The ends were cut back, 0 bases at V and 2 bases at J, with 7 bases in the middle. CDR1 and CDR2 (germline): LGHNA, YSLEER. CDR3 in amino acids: CASSQDRGTNEKLFF. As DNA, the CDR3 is TGCGCCAGCAGCCAAGACCGCGGGACTAATGAAAAACTGTTTTTT.

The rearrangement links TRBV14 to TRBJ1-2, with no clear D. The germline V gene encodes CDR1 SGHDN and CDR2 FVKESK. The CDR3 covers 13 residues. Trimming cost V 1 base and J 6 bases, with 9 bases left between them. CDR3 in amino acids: CASSQGTEDGYTF. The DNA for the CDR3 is TGTGCCAGCAGCCAAGGAACAGAAGATGGCTACACCTTC.

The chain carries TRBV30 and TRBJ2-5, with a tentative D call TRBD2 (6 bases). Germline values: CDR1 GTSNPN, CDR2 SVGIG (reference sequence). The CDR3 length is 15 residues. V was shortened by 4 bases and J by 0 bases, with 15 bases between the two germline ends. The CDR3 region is CAWNRGEGDQETQYF. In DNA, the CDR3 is TGTGCCTGGAATCGCGGGGAAGGGGACCAAGAGACCCAGTACTTC.

This chain's CDR3 is CASRPRGSNEQFF. The CDR3 nucleotides are TGTGCCAGCAGACCGCGGGGGTCGAATGAGCAGTTCTTC. The chain couples TRBV6-5 to TRBJ2-1; 7 nucleotides line up with TRBD2. V was pared by 6 bases and J by 7 bases, with 6 bases of the junction left unmatched. The CDR3 is 13 amino acids. Germline CDR1 MNHEY, CDR2 SVGAGI.

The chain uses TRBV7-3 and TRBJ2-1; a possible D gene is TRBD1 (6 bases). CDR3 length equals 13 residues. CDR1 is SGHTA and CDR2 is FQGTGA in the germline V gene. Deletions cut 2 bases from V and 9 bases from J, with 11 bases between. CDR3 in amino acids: CASSLLGAAEQFF. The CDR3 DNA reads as TGTGCCAGCAGCTTACTGGGGGCGGCTGAGCAGTTCTTC.

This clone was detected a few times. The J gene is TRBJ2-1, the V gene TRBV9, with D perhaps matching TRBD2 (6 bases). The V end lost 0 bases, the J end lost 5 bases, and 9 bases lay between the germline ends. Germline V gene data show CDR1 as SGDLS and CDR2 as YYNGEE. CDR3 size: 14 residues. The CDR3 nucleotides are TGTGCCAGCAGCGTAGGAGGGGAGGACAATGAGCAGTTCTTC. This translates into CASSVGGEDNEQFF.

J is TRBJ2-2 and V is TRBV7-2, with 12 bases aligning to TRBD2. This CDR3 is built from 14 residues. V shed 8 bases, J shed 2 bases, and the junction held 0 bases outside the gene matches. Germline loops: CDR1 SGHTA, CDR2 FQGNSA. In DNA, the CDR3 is TGTGCCAGCGGACTAGCGGGAAACACCGGGGAGCTGTTTTTT. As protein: CASGLAGNTGELFF.

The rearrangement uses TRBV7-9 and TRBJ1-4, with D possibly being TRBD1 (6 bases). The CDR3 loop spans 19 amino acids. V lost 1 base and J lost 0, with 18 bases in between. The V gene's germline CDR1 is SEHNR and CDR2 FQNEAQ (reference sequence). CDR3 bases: TGTGCCAGCAGCTTAGGGCAGGGGCCGTATTCTGCAACTAATGAAAAACTGTTTTTT. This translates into CASSLGQGPYSATNEKLFF.